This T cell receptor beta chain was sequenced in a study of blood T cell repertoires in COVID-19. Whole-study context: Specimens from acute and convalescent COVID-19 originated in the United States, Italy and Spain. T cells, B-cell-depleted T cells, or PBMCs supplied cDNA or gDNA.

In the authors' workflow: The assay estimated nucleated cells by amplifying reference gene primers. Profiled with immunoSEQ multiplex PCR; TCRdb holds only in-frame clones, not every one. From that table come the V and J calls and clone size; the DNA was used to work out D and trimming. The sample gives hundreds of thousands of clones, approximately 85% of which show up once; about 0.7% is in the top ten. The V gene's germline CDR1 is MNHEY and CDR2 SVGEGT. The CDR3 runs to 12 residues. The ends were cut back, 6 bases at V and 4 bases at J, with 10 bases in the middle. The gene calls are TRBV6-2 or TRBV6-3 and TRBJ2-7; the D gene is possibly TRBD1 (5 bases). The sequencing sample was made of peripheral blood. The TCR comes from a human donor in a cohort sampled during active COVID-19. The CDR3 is CASSLGAYEQYF. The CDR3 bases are TGTGCCAGCAGCCTAGGGGCTTACGAGCAGTACTTC.